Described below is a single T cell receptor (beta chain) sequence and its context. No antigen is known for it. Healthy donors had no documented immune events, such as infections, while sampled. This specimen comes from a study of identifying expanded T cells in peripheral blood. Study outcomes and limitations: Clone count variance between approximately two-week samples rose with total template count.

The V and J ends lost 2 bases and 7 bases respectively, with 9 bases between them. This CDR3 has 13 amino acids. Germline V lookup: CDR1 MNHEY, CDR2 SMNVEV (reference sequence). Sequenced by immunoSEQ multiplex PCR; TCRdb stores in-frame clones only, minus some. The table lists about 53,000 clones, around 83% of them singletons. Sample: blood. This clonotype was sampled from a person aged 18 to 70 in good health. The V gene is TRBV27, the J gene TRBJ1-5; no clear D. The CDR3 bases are TGTGCCAGCAGTTTAGGGAGAGGGCAGCCCCAGCATTTT. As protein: CASSLGRGQPQHF.